These T cell receptor beta chains were read from a single sample in a study of cytomegalovirus exposure and HLA in healthy donors. Only in-frame clones appear in the TCRdb table, and some are missing; sequencing was by immunoSEQ multiplex PCR. The sample yields roughly 150,000 clones, roughly 80% seen once. The sequenced sample was PBMCs. These receptors originate from a male donor in good health and CMV-seronegative. Each CDR3 is given with its conserved first and last residue. A D gene is named only where the DNA matches it firmly. Some rows have no size entry. The others give once, few or many, or a class for an expanded clone.

12,NA,NA,TRBJ2-5,TRBV29-1,CSVKEYQETQYF,TGCAGCGTGAAGGAGTATCAAGAGACCCAGTACTTC
12,NA,NA,TRBJ2-7,TRBV6-6,CASSDRTYEQYF,TGTGCCAGCTCCGACAGAACCTACGAGCAGTACTTC
15,NA,NA,TRBJ2-3,TRBV4-2,CASSQEVGGSDTQYF,TGTGCCAGCAGCCAAGAGGTAGGAGGTTCAGATACGCAGTATTTT
15,NA,NA,TRBJ1-5,TRBV7-2,CASSLRWGRDQPQHF,TGTGCCAGCAGCTTGCGTTGGGGGCGAGATCAGCCCCAGCATTTT
14,NA,once,TRBJ2-7,TRBV5-1,CASSRGAGRNEQYF,TGCGCCAGCAGCCGAGGGGCAGGGAGGAACGAGCAGTACTTC
15,TRBD2,NA,TRBJ2-7,TRBV13,CASSGTSGGSYEQYF,TGTGCCAGCAGCGGGACTAGCGGGGGGTCCTACGAGCAGTACTTC
16,TRBD2,NA,TRBJ2-3,TRBV7-2,CASSAQRGTSTDTQYF,TGTGCCAGCAGCGCCCAGCGGGGTACTAGCACAGATACGCAGTATTTT
15,NA,once,TRBJ1-2,TRBV4-1,CASSQGGGKWDGYTF,TGCGCCAGCAGCCAAGGTGGGGGGAAGTGGGATGGCTACACCTTC
13,NA,NA,TRBJ1-1,TRBV5-1,CASSFQGTGEAFF,TGCGCCAGCAGCTTCCAGGGGACGGGTGAAGCTTTCTTT
15,NA,NA,TRBJ2-6,TRBV6-5,CASSYGGSGANVLTF,TGTGCCAGCAGTTACGGCGGGTCCGGGGCCAACGTCCTGACTTTC
15,TRBD2,NA,TRBJ2-7,TRBV5-4,CASSQTSGEPYEQYF,TGTGCCAGCAGCCAGACTAGCGGGGAGCCCTACGAGCAGTACTTC
13,NA,NA,TRBJ2-2,TRBV4-3,CASSPTNTGELFF,TGCGCCAGCAGCCCCACGAACACCGGGGAGCTGTTTTTT
12,NA,NA,TRBJ2-1,TRBV7-2,CASSHGWNEQFF,TGTGCCAGCAGCCACGGGTGGAATGAGCAGTTCTTC
12,NA,NA,TRBJ2-7,TRBV11-2,CASSLSRTGQYF,TGTGCCAGCAGCTTAAGTCGAACAGGGCAGTACTTC
13,TRBD1,NA,TRBJ1-1,TRBV29-1,CSVAQGQGTEAFF,TGCAGCGTCGCACAGGGGCAAGGGACTGAAGCTTTCTTT
12,NA,NA,TRBJ2-7,TRBV18,CASSPTDYEQYF,TGTGCCAGCTCACCAACAGACTACGAGCAGTACTTC
14,NA,few,TRBJ1-1,TRBV5-1,CASSWGSPNTEAFF,TGCGCCAGCAGCTGGGGCAGCCCTAACACTGAAGCTTTCTTT
18,TRBD1,NA,TRBJ1-1,TRBV7-9,CASSLGPRTTGGNTEAFF,TGTGCCAGCAGCTTAGGGCCGAGAACGACAGGGGGAAACACTGAAGCTTTCTTT
15,TRBD1,NA,TRBJ2-5,TRBV6-6,CASKPQGASGETQYF,TGTGCCAGCAAACCTCAGGGGGCTTCGGGAGAGACCCAGTACTTC